This T cell receptor (beta chain) was retrieved from a study of T cells after posttransplantation cyclophosphamide. Whole-study results and caveats: Recipient CMV seropositivity and CMV reactivation strongly tracked TRB clonality. Donor-recipient repertoire similarity was low at 1-2 months, rising over year one. Tissue-infiltrating T cells from skin or gut overlapped little with blood T cells.

With 3 bases removed from V and 0 bases from J, the gap between germline ends came to 8 bases. Germline V gene lookup returns CDR1 MGHRA and CDR2 YSYEKL. This CDR3 has 14 residues. A word on this clone: The antigen is unknown.

The assay was immunoSEQ multiplex PCR, and TCRdb's table has in-frame clones only and misses some. Of tens of thousands of clones in the sample, about 84% were seen once. This clonotype originated in a woman aged 55-75 years with a blood cancer, CMV-positive, and with a related stem cell donor. Sequencing used PBMCs. V is TRBV4-1 and J is TRBJ1-1, with D perhaps TRBD1 (5 bases). The CDR3 protein is CASSHRDLNTEAFF. CDR3 DNA sequence: TGCGCCAGCAGCCATAGGGACTTGAACACTGAAGCTTTCTTT.